These 18 T cell receptor beta chains were all obtained from the same sample, sequenced in a study of spatial heterogeneity in lung cancer. Study-level findings and limits: Counts of expanded intratumoral alpha and beta TCRs tracked tumor mutation counts.

These receptors are not linked to any known antigen. TCRdb used MiXCR to reprocess the 5' RACE reads, holding one entry per CDR3 protein. This table holds approximately 25,000 distinct CDR3 sequences, approximately 10% found once. The time point here: sample taken at primary tumor resection. The starting material was lung tumor tissue, obtained at surgery. These receptors all come from a male donor with early-stage non-small cell lung cancer.

This clonotype was seen more than once but under ten times. The chain combines TRBV7-2 with TRBJ2-5, with 11 bases aligning to TRBD2. There are 15 residues in the CDR3. Germline V gene sequence: CDR1 SGHTA, CDR2 FQGNSA. V lost 5 bases, J lost 5 bases, and 7 bases stayed unmatched. The CDR3 here is CASSDSGRALETQYF. CDR3 nucleotides: TGTGCCAGCAGCGATAGCGGGAGGGCCTTGGAGACCCAGTACTTC.

Relative to its sample, this clonotype is medium-sized. This chain uses TRBV3-1 with TRBJ2-2; 10 bases align to TRBD1. J gave up 5 bases and V 4 bases, and 4 bases lay outside the gene matches. The CDR3 is made up of 15 amino acids. In germline, CDR1 is LGHDT, CDR2 YNNKEL (reference sequence). CDR3 in DNA: TGTGCCAGCAGCCCTCGACAGGGGGCAACCGGGGAGCTGTTTTTT. It specifies CASSPRQGATGELFF. The variable domain in full, with the rest retrieved from reference TRBV3-1 and TRBJ2-2, is DTAVSQTPKYLVTQMGNDKSIKCEQNLGHDTMYWYKQDSKKFLKIMFSYNNKELIINETVPNRFSPKSPDKAHLNLHINSLELGDSAVYFCASSPRQGATGELFFGEGSRLTVL.

This clonotype appeared many times. This chain connects TRBV18 to TRBJ1-2; TRBD1 matches 7 bases. Germline loops: CDR1 KGHSH, CDR2 LQKENI. V trimming: 0 bases; J trimming: 4 bases; junction bases outside the gene matches: 5. This CDR3 has 15 residues. Written as DNA, the CDR3 is TGTGCCAGCTCACCACCGGACAGGATCCGCTATGGCTACACCTTC. The encoded protein is CASSPPDRIRYGYTF.

This clonotype is categorized as medium-sized. The CDR3 reads CSVVQHTQYF. CDR3 nucleotides: TGCAGCGTTGTGCAGCATACGCAGTATTTT. The chain has TRBV29-1 and TRBJ2-3; D is ambiguous. The CDR3 is 10 amino acids. Germline V CDR1 and CDR2: SQVTM, ANQGSEA. Trimming took off 4 bases at V and 7 bases at J, with 6 bases between the two ends.

This clonotype occurred many times. CDR3 sequence: CASSEDRGSTDTQYF. CDR3 DNA: TGTGCCAGCAGCGAGGACAGGGGTAGCACAGATACGCAGTATTTT. The chain is built from TRBV14 and TRBJ2-3; 9 nucleotides line up with TRBD1. V shed 5 bases, J shed 0 bases, and the junction held 3 bases outside the gene matches. Per germline, CDR1 SGHDN and CDR2 FVKESK. There are 15 residues in the CDR3.

The sample holds a few counts of this clonotype. V gene TRBV6-5 combines with J gene TRBJ1-1, with a tentative D call TRBD1 (5 bases). Trimming removed 8 bases from V and 1 base from J, with 14 bases in between. Looked up from germline, CDR1 is MNHEY and CDR2 is SVGAGI. This CDR3 contains 14 residues. Written as DNA, the CDR3 is TGTGCCAGCTCCTGGGGCGGGGAGAACACTGAAGCTTTCTTT. This gives the protein CASSWGGENTEAFF.

The J gene is TRBJ2-7, the V gene TRBV28; perhaps TRBD2 as D (5 bases). Germline assignment: CDR1 MDHEN and CDR2 SYDVKM. This CDR3 region has 14 residues. Trimming took off 3 bases at V and 3 bases at J, with 12 bases between the two ends. The CDR3 protein is CASSFRGPIYEQYF. Here the CDR3 DNA reads TGTGCCAGCAGTTTTCGGGGTCCAATCTACGAGCAGTACTTC.

This clonotype has only a few counts. For the CDR3, the DNA is TGTGCCAGCAGTTTCCGGCAGCGGGGGAACGAGCAGTACTTC. Its protein is CASSFRQRGNEQYF. The genes are TRBV27 and TRBJ2-7; 8 bases fit TRBD2. In germline, CDR1 is MNHEY, CDR2 SMNVEV (reference sequence). The trim removed 3 bases at V and 5 bases at J, leaving 6 bases unmatched. The CDR3 sequence is 14 residues long.

Many counts were recorded for this clonotype. The V and J genes are TRBV14 and TRBJ1-1; no clear D. Trimming cost V 4 bases and J 1 base, with 13 bases left between them. The germline V gene encodes CDR1 SGHDN and CDR2 FVKESK. The CDR3 consists of 15 residues. The CDR3 loop reads CASSPYSPPNTEAFF. The CDR3 bases are TGTGCCAGCAGCCCTTACTCCCCGCCGAACACTGAAGCTTTCTTT.

The gene calls are TRBV27 and TRBJ2-5, with D maybe TRBD2 (6 bases). Germline lookup yields CDR1 MNHEY and CDR2 SMNVEV (reference sequence). V was cut by 2 bases and J by 0 bases, with 7 bases left in between. The CDR3 has 14 residues. In DNA form, the CDR3 reads TGTGCCAGCAGTTTACTAGCGCACCAAGAGACCCAGTACTTC. As protein: CASSLLAHQETQYF.

The chain joins TRBV4-3 to TRBJ2-3, with a weak D call TRBD2 (5 bases). Germline lookup yields CDR1 LGHNA and CDR2 YSLEER. V was trimmed by 0 bases and J by 6 bases, leaving 7 bases between them. The CDR3 contains 13 residues. The CDR3 protein is CASSQDGGDTQYF. CDR3 nucleotide sequence: TGCGCCAGCAGCCAAGATGGCGGGGATACGCAGTATTTT.

In the case of this clonotype: A much more abundant neighbour one base away suggests this may be a read error. This chain joins TRBV7-8 and TRBJ2-5; TRBD2 matches at 7 bases. CDR1 SGHVS and CDR2 FQNEAQ come from the germline V gene. Trimming cost V 1 base and J 2 bases; bases outside gene matches: 4. The CDR3 contains 15 residues. CDR3 amino acids: CASSLVGGSQETQYF. The CDR3 region has the DNA TGTGCCAGCAGCTTAGTGGGGGGGTCACAAGAGACCCAGTACTTC.

This clonotype occurred many times. J is TRBJ2-6 and V is TRBV7-8; 7 bases line up with TRBD1. CDR1 and CDR2 from the germline V gene are SGHVS and FQNEAQ. The CDR3 sequence is 16 residues long. J gave up 2 bases and V 2 bases, and 3 bases lay outside the gene matches. The CDR3 sequence is CASSLQGVAGANVLTF. Here the CDR3 DNA reads TGTGCCAGCAGCTTACAGGGGGTGGCTGGGGCCAACGTCCTGACTTTC.

This clonotype turned up a few times. The chain has TRBV11-2 and TRBJ2-7; tentative D call: TRBD1 (5 bases). Germline V lookup: CDR1 SGHAT, CDR2 FQNNGV. The CDR3 runs 12 residues. V was shortened by 5 bases and J by 3 bases, with 8 bases between the two germline ends. The CDR3 bases are TGTGCCAGCAGCCCAGGGCACTACGAGCAGTACTTC. This sequence encodes CASSPGHYEQYF.

This clonotype was recorded a few times. V usage is TRBV7-3 and J usage is TRBJ2-1, with D possibly called TRBD1 or TRBD2 (5 bases each). V was trimmed by 5 bases and J by 2 bases, leaving 13 bases between them. CDR1 is SGHTA, CDR2 FQGTGA, per germline. This CDR3 spans 15 amino acids. The CDR3 here is CASSVTGGPYNEQFF. DNA for the CDR3: TGTGCCAGCAGCGTCACAGGAGGACCCTACAATGAGCAGTTCTTC.

This clonotype showed up just a few times. The chain couples TRBV4-1 to TRBJ1-5; no definite D call. V gave up 1 base and J gave up 4 bases, with 20 bases separating them. CDR3 size: 18 residues. Looked up from germline, CDR1 is MGHRA and CDR2 is YSYEKL. CDR3 nucleotide sequence: TGCGCCAGCAGCCAAGCTGAAGGGAGACGGACCTTAAATCAGCCCCAGCATTTT. It specifies CASSQAEGRRTLNQPQHF.

A word on this clonotype: One base away lies a much larger clone, so this may be a sequencing read error. The rearrangement links TRBV6-2 or TRBV6-3 to TRBJ2-6; D perhaps matches TRBD2 (6 bases). This CDR3 is built from 16 residues. Per germline, CDR1 MNHEY and CDR2 SVGEGT. CDR3 residues: CANSYPGRLGANVLTF. DNA for the CDR3: TGTGCCAACAGTTACCCAGGGAGGCTGGGGGCCAACGTCCTGACTTTC.

This clonotype was counted many times. The chain combines TRBV7-2 with TRBJ2-1; D call uncertain. The CDR3 has 13 residues. Germline loops: CDR1 SGHTA, CDR2 FQGNSA. The V gene lost 3 bases and the J gene lost 13 bases, with 16 bases spanning the gap. CDR3 residues: CASSLGPQAAQFF. The CDR3, as DNA: TGTGCCAGCAGCTTGGGCCCCCAGGCCGCCCAGTTCTTC. Supplemented by reference TRBV7-2 and TRBJ2-1, the full variable domain reads GAGVSQSPSNKVTEKGKDVELRCDPISGHTALYWYRQSLGQGLEFLIYFQGNSAPDKSGLPSDRFSAERTGGSVSTLTIQRTQQEDSAVYLCASSLGPQAAQFFGPGTRLTVL.